The TCR beta chain under discussion was sequenced for a study of blood T cell repertoires in COVID-19. Study-wide context: The cDNA or gDNA used as material had been derived from T cells, B-cell-depleted T cells, or PBMCs.

Germline assignment: CDR1 LNHDA and CDR2 SQIVND (reference sequence). The CDR3 loop spans 14 amino acids. With 6 bases clipped from V and 8 bases from J, the junction kept 8 bases outside the gene matches. Per the original methods: Reference gene primer amplification yielded estimated nucleated cell counts. Libraries were prepared by immunoSEQ multiplex PCR; TCRdb keeps only in-frame clonotypes and omits some of them. V and J calls and clone size are those listed in that table; D and trimming were worked out from the DNA. The sample records approximately 260,000 clones, about 80% being singletons. Source material: peripheral blood. This sequence joins TRBV19 and TRBJ1-2, with TRBD1 matching over 11 bases. The TCR comes from a human donor in a cohort sampled during active COVID-19. CDR3 DNA: TGTGCCAGTAGCACGGACAGGGGGCGGAAGGGCTACACCTTC. Translation gives CASSTDRGRKGYTF.